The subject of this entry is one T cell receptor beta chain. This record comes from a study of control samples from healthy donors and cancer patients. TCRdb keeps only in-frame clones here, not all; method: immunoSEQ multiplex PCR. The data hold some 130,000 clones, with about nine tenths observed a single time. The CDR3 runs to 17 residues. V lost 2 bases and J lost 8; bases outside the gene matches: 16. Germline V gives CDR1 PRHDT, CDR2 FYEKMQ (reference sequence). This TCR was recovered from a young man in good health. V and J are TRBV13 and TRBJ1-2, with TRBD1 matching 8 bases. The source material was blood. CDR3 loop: CASSLFGTRTGSGGYTF. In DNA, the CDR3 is TGTGCCAGCAGCTTATTTGGAACCAGGACAGGGTCCGGCGGCTACACCTTC. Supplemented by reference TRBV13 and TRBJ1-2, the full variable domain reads AAGVIQSPRHLIKEKRETATLKCYPIPRHDTVYWYQQGPGQDPQFLISFYEKMQSDKGSIPDRFSAQQFSDYHSELNMSSLELGDSALYFCASSLFGTRTGSGGYTFGSGTRLTVV.